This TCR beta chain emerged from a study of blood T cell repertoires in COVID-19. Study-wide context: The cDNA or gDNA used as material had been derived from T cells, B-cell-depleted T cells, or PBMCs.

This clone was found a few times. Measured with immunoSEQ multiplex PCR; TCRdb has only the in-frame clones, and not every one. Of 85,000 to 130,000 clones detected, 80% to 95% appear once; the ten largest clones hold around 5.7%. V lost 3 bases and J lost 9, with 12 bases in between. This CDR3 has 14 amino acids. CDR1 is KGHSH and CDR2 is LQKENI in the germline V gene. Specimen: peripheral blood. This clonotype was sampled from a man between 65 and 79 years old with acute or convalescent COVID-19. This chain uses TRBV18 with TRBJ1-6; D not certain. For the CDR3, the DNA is TGTGCCAGCTCACCGAGTACGGGGAGTTCACCCCTCCACTTT. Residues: CASSPSTGSSPLHF.